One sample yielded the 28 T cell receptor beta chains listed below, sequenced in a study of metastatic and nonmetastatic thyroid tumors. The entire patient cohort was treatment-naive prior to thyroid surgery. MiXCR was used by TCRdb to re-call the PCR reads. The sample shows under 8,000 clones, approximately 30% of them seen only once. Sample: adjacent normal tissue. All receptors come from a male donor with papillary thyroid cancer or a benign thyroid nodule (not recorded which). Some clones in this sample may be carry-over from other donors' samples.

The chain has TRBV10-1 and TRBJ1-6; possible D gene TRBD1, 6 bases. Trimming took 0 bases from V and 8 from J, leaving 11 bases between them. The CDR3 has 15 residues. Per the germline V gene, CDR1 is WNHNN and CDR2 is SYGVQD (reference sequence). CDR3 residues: CASSESGGLDSPLHF. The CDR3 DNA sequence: TGCGCCAGCAGTGAGTCTGGGGGGCTGGATTCACCCCTCCACTTT.

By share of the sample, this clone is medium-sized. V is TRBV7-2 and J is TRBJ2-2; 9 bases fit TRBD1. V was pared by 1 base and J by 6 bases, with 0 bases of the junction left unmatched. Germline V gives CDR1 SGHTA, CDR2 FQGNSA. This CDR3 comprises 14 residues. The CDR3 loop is CASSLGTGAGELFF. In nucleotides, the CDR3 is TGTGCCAGCAGCTTAGGGACAGGGGCCGGGGAGCTGTTTTTT.

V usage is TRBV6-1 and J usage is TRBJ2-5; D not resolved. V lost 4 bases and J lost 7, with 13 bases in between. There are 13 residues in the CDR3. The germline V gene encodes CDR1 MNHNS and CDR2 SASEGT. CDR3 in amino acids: CASSVTLSGTQYF. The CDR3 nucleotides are TGTGCCAGCAGTGTCACGCTATCAGGGACCCAGTACTTC.

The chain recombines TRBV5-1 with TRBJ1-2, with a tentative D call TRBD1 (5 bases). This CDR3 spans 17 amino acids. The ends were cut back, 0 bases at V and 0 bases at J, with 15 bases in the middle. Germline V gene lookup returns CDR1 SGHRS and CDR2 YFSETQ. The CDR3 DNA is TGCGCCAGCAGCTTGGGGCGGGGGGTCGGAACTAACTATGGCTACACCTTC. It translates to CASSLGRGVGTNYGYTF.

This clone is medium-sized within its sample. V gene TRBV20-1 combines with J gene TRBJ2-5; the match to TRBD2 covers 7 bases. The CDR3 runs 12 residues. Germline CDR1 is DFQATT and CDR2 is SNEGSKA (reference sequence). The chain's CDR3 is CTALAPGETQYF. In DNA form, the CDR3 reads TGCACCGCACTAGCGCCCGGGGAGACCCAGTACTTC.

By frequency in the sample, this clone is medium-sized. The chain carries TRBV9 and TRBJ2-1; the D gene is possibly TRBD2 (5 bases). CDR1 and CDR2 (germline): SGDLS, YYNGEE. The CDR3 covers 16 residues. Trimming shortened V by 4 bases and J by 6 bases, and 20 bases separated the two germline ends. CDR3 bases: TGTGCCAGCAGCTCGCGGACTTCCTTAACCGCCAATGAGCAGTTCTTC. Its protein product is CASSSRTSLTANEQFF.

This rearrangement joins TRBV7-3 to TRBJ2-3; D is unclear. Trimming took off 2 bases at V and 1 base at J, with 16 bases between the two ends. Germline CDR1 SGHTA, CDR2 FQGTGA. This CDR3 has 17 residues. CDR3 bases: TGTGCCAGCAGCTTACTAAAAAGCCAGAACGGCACAGATACGCAGTATTTT. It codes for CASSLLKSQNGTDTQYF.

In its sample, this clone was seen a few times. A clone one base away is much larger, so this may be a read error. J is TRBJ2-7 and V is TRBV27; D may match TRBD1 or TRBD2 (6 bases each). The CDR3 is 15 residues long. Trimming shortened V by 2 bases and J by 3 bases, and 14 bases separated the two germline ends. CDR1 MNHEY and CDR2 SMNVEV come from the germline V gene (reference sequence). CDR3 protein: CASSLGGTLDYEQYF. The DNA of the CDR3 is TGTGCCAGCAGTTTAGGCGGGACATTGGACTACGAGCAGTACTTC.

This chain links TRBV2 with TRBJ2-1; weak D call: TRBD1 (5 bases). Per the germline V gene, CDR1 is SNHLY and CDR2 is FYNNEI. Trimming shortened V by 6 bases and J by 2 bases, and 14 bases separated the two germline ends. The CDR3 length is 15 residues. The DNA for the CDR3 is TGTGCCAGCAGGGGTAGCCCAGGGACCTACAATGAGCAGTTCTTC. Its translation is CASRGSPGTYNEQFF. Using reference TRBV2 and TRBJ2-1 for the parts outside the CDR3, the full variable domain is EPEVTQTPSHQVTQMGQEVILRCVPISNHLYFYWYRQILGQKVEFLVSFYNNEISEKSEIFDDQFSVERPDGSNFTLKIRSTKLEDSAMYFCASRGSPGTYNEQFFGPGTRLTVL.

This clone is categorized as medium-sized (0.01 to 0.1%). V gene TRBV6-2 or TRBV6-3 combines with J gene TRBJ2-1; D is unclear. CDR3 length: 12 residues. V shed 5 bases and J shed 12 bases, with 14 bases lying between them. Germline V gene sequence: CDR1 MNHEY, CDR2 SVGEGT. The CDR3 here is CASSPSSRAQFF. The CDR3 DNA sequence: TGTGCCAGCAGTCCAAGCAGCCGTGCGCAGTTCTTC.

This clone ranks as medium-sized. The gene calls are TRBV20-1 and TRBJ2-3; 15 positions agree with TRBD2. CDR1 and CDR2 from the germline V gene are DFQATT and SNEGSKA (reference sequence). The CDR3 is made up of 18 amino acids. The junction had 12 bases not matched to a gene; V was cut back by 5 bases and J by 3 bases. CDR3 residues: CSARGRSGTSGRTDTQYF. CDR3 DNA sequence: TGCAGTGCTCGCGGACGATCCGGGACTAGCGGGAGGACAGATACGCAGTATTTT.

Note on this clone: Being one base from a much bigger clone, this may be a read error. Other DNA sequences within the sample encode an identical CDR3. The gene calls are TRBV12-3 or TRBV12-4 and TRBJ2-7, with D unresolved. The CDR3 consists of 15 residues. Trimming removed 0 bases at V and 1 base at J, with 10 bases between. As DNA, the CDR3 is TGTGCCAGCAGTTTAGCCGGACGGGTTTCCTACGAGCAGTACTTC. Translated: CASSLAGRVSYEQYF.

CDR3 in amino acids: CASSQDREAASEQYF. DNA for the CDR3: TGTGCCAGCAGCCAAGATCGGGAGGCGGCATCCGAGCAGTACTTC. This chain links TRBV3-1 with TRBJ2-7; TRBD2 agrees at 7 bases. In germline, CDR1 is LGHDT, CDR2 YNNKEL (reference sequence). There are 15 residues in the CDR3. J gave up 6 bases and V 0 bases, and 8 bases lay outside the gene matches.

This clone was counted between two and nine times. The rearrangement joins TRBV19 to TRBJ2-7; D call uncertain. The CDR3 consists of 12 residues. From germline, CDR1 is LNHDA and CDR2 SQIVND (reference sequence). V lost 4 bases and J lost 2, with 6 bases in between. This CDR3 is CASSNAAYEQYF. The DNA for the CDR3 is TGTGCCAGTAGTAATGCCGCCTACGAGCAGTACTTC. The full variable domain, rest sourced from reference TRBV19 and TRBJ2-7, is DGGITQSPKYLFRKEGQNVTLSCEQNLNHDAMYWYRQDPGQGLRLIYYSQIVNDFQKGDIAEGYSVSREKKESFPLTVTSAQKNPTAFYLCASSNAAYEQYFGPGTRLTVT.

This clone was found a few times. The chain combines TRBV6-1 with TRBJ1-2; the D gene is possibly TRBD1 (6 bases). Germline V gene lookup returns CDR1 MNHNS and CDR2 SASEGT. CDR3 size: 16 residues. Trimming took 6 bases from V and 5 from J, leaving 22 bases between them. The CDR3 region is CASSSGTRPFRYGYTF. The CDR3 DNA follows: TGTGCCAGCAGCTCCGGGACAAGGCCGTTCCGGTATGGCTACACCTTC.

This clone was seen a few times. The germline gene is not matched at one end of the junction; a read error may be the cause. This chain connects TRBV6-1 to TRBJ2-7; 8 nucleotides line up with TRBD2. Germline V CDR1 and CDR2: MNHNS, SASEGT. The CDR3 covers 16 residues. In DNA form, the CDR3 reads TGTGCCAGCAGTGAAATCGGACTAGCCGCGTTCTACGAGAAGTACTTC. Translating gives CASSEIGLAAFYEKYF.

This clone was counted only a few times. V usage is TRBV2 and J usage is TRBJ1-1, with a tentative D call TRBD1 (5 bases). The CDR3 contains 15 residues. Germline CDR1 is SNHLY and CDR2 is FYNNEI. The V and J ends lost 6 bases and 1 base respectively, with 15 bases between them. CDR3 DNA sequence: TGTGCCAGCAGCCCTCCGGGGGTCGGGAACACTGAAGCTTTCTTT. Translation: CASSPPGVGNTEAFF.

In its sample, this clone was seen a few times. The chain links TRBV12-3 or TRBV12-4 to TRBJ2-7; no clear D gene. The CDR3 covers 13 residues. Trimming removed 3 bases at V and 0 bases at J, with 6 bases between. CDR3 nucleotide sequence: TGTGCCAGCAGTTTGGAGAGCTCCTACGAGCAGTACTTC. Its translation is CASSLESSYEQYF.

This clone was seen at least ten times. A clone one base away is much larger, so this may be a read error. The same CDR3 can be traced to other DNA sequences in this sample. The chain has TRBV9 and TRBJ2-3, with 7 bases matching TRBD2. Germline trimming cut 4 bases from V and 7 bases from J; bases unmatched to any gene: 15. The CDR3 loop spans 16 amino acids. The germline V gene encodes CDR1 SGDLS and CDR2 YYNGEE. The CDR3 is CASSSSGTSVPNTQYF. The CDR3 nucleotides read TGTGCCAGCAGCTCCTCCGGAACTAGCGTGCCAAATACGCAGTATTTT.

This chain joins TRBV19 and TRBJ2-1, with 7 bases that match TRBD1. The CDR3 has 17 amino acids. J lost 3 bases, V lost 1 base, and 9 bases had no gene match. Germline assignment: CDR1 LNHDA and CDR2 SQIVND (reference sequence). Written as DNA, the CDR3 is TGTGCCAGTAGTATAGGGAGAGGGGGCATTTTCTACAATGAGCAGTTCTTC. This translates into CASSIGRGGIFYNEQFF.

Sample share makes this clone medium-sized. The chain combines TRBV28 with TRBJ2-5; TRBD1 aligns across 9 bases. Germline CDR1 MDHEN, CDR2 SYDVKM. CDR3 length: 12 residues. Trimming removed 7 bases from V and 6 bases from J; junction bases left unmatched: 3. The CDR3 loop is CASTGQGKTQYF. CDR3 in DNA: TGTGCCAGCACCGGACAGGGGAAGACCCAGTACTTC.

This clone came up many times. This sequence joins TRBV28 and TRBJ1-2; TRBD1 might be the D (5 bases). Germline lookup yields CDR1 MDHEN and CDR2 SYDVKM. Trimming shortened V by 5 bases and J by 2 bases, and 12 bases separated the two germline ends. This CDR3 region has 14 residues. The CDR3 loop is CASSPMGENYGYTF. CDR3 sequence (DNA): TGTGCCAGCAGTCCCATGGGGGAGAACTATGGCTACACCTTC.

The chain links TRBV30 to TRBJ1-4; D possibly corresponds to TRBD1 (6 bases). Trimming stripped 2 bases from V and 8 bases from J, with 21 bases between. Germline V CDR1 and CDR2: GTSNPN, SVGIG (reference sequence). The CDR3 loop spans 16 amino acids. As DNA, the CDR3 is TGTGCCTGGAGTCGGGGGGCTCAGGTGGAAGCCGAAAAACTGTTTTTT. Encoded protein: CAWSRGAQVEAEKLFF.

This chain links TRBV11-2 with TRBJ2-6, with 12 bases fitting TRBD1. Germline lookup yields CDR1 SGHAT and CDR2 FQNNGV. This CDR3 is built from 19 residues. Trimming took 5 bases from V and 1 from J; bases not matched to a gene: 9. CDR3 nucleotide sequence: TGTGCCAGCAGCCGGACCCGGGACAGGGGGCCATCTGGGGCCAACGTCCTGACTTTC. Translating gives CASSRTRDRGPSGANVLTF.

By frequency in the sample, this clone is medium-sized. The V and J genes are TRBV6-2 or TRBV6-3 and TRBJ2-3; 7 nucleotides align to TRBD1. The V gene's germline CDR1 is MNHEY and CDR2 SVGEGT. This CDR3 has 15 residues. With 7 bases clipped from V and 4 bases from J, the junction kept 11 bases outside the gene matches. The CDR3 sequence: CASTTRVGGPDTQYF. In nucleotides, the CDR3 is TGTGCCAGCACCACAAGGGTAGGGGGCCCAGATACGCAGTATTTT.

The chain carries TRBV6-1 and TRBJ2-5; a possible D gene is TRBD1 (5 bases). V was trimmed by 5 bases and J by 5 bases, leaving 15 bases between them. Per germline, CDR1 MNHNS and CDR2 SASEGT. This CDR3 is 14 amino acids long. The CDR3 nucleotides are TGTGCCAGCAGTAAAGGTTACAGGCAGGAGACCCAGTACTTC. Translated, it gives CASSKGYRQETQYF.

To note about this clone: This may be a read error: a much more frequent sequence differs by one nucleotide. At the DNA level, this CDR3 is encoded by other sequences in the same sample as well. CDR3 loop: CASRLSGTSGRVF. CDR3 sequence (DNA): TGTGCCAGCAGACTGTCCGGTACTAGCGGGAGGGTATTC. V usage is TRBV28 and J usage is TRBJ2-7; 13 nucleotides line up with TRBD2. Looked up from germline, CDR1 is MDHEN and CDR2 is SYDVKM. CDR3 length: 13 residues.

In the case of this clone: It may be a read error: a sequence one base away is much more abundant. CDR3 sequence: CASSYRNGELFF. DNA for the CDR3: TGTGCCAGCAGTTATAGGAACGGGGAGCTGTTTTTT. The chain joins TRBV12-3 or TRBV12-4 to TRBJ2-2; no reliable D call. Trimming removed 4 bases from V and 7 bases from J, with 7 bases in between. CDR3 length: 12 amino acids.